Each of the 25 T cell receptor beta chains below was sequenced from the same sample in a study of cytomegalovirus exposure and HLA in healthy donors. The study ran its PCR with 60 Vbeta and 13 Jbeta primers. The protocol was immunoSEQ multiplex PCR, while the TCRdb copy is restricted to in-frame clones and leaves out a portion. The sample yields some 220,000 clones, 70% to 85% seen once. Source material: PBMCs. Receptors were obtained from a woman between 35 and 50 years old in good health and CMV-seronegative.

In its sample, this clone was seen once. CDR3: CASSIGLYEQYF. For the CDR3, the DNA is TGTGCCAGCAGTATTGGACTCTACGAGCAGTACTTC. The V gene is TRBV2, the J gene TRBJ2-7; tentative D call: TRBD2 (5 bases). V dropped 5 bases and J dropped 3 bases, with 8 bases sitting between them. The CDR3 spans 12 residues. Germline values: CDR1 SNHLY, CDR2 FYNNEI.

This clone came up a few times. The chain links TRBV6-5 to TRBJ1-1; D gene ambiguous. From germline, CDR1 is MNHEY and CDR2 SVGAGI. The CDR3 loop spans 14 amino acids. The V end lost 5 bases, the J end lost 2 bases, and 12 bases lay between the germline ends. The CDR3 is CASSIFGVNTEAFF. Here the CDR3 DNA reads TGTGCCAGCAGTATATTCGGGGTAAACACTGAAGCTTTCTTT.

The chain carries TRBV27 and TRBJ2-7; D is possibly TRBD1 (6 bases). Germline V gene sequence: CDR1 MNHEY, CDR2 SMNVEV (reference sequence). V shed 5 bases and J shed 1 base, with 15 bases lying between them. CDR3 length: 15 residues. Here the CDR3 reads CASSMTGPGSYEQYF. CDR3 in DNA: TGTGCCAGCAGTATGACAGGTCCGGGGTCCTACGAGCAGTACTTC.

The table lists this clone with a few counts. The chain has TRBV28 and TRBJ2-7, with 8 bases matching TRBD1. V lost 4 bases, J lost 2 bases, and 10 bases stayed unmatched. Per germline, CDR1 MDHEN and CDR2 SYDVKM. The CDR3 is 16 residues long. For the CDR3, the DNA is TGTGCCAGCAGTTCCAATTTCGGGACAGGTCCCTACGAGCAGTACTTC. This codes for CASSSNFGTGPYEQYF.

V usage is TRBV10-3 and J usage is TRBJ2-5; 8 bases fit TRBD2. Trimming at V came to 6 bases and at J to 1 base, leaving 7 bases not matched to a gene. Germline lookup yields CDR1 ENHRY and CDR2 SYGVKD. The CDR3 runs 15 residues. The CDR3 region has the DNA TGTGCCATCAGGGAGAGCGGGGGTAGCCAAGAGACCCAGTACTTC. Its translation: CAIRESGGSQETQYF.

This clone came up once. The chain has TRBV7-2 and TRBJ1-4; tentatively, D is TRBD1 (5 bases). Germline CDR1 is SGHTA and CDR2 is FQGNSA. The CDR3 has 15 residues. Trimming pared 4 bases from V and 8 bases from J, leaving 17 bases between. CDR3 coding DNA: TGTGCCAGCAGCTCGCAGGGAGGACGGGGGGAAAAACTGTTTTTT. Its translation: CASSSQGGRGEKLFF.

The CDR3 is CASSLFPTDEQYF. Written as DNA, the CDR3 is TGTGCCAGCAGCTTATTCCCGACTGACGAGCAGTACTTC. The rearrangement uses TRBV7-8 and TRBJ2-7; D is unresolved. This CDR3 spans 13 amino acids. Germline CDR1 is SGHVS and CDR2 is FQNEAQ. The germline V and J ends were trimmed by 2 bases and 5 bases, with 10 bases remaining between them.

The V and J genes are TRBV15 and TRBJ2-7; maybe TRBD2 (6 bases). Germline-derived CDR1 and CDR2 are LNHNV and YYDKDF (reference sequence). The CDR3 is made up of 12 amino acids. V shed 5 bases and J shed 3 bases, with 8 bases lying between them. CDR3 in amino acids: CATSPGSYEQYF. CDR3 nucleotides: TGTGCCACCAGCCCCGGGAGCTACGAGCAGTACTTC.

This clone appeared a few times. The chain links TRBV4-3 to TRBJ2-1; no firm D call. V lost 1 base, J lost 5 bases, and 9 bases lay in between. CDR3 size: 14 residues. Germline lookup yields CDR1 LGHNA and CDR2 YSLEER. CDR3 loop: CASSQAGGNNEQFF. Here the CDR3 DNA reads TGCGCCAGCAGCCAAGCTGGCGGTAACAATGAGCAGTTCTTC.

In its sample, this clone was seen once. The rearrangement joins TRBV6-5 to TRBJ1-2, with TRBD1 identical over 7 bases. The CDR3 consists of 15 residues. Germline CDR1 and CDR2: MNHEY and SVGAGI. Trimming at V came to 6 bases and at J to 3 bases, leaving 10 bases not matched to a gene. The CDR3 loop reads CASSLNRGRDYGYTF. In DNA form, the CDR3 reads TGTGCCAGCAGCCTAAACAGGGGTAGGGACTATGGCTACACCTTC.

V and J are TRBV30 and TRBJ2-2; 7 positions match TRBD1. V trimming: 4 bases; J trimming: 4 bases; junction bases outside the gene matches: 3. Per the germline V gene, CDR1 is GTSNPN and CDR2 is SVGIG (reference sequence). The CDR3 has 13 amino acids. CDR3 sequence (DNA): TGTGCCTGGACCCGGACAGGCACCGGGGAGCTGTTTTTT. Its protein is CAWTRTGTGELFF.

This chain links TRBV19 with TRBJ2-7; TRBD2 might be the D (6 bases). The CDR3 consists of 13 residues. Germline assignment: CDR1 LNHDA and CDR2 SQIVND (reference sequence). Trimming took 5 bases from V and 2 from J, leaving 10 bases between them. The CDR3 DNA follows: TGTGCCAGTAGTGCGGGACTGGCCTACGAGCAGTACTTC. It translates to CASSAGLAYEQYF.

The chain couples TRBV25-1 to TRBJ1-4; no definite D call. Trimming took 3 bases from V and 2 from J, leaving 7 bases between them. This CDR3 is 14 amino acids long. Germline loops: CDR1 MGHDK, CDR2 SYGVNS. The CDR3 sequence is CASSDSRTNEKLFF. In DNA form, the CDR3 reads TGTGCCAGCAGTGATTCGAGGACTAATGAAAAACTGTTTTTT. The variable domain in full, with the rest retrieved from reference TRBV25-1 and TRBJ1-4, is EADIYQTPRYLVIGTGKKITLECSQTMGHDKMYWYQQDPGMELHLIHYSYGVNSTEKGDLSSESTVSRIRTEHFPLTLESARPSHTSQYLCASSDSRTNEKLFFGSGTQLSVL.

This clone was found many times. This chain links TRBV18 with TRBJ2-1; D might be TRBD2 (6 bases). CDR3 length: 13 residues. Trimming took 2 bases from V and 9 from J, leaving 11 bases between them. Germline CDR1 KGHSH, CDR2 LQKENI. The CDR3 DNA sequence: TGTGCCAGCTCACCATCGACTAGTAGTGAGCAGTTCTTC. It specifies CASSPSTSSEQFF.

The chain uses TRBV2 and TRBJ1-5; D is unresolved. This CDR3 spans 14 amino acids. Trimming shortened V by 2 bases and J by 1 base, and 6 bases separated the two germline ends. CDR1 is SNHLY and CDR2 is FYNNEI in the germline V gene. The chain's CDR3 is CASSELASNQPQHF. CDR3 nucleotide sequence: TGTGCCAGCAGTGAATTAGCCAGCAATCAGCCCCAGCATTTT.

This chain connects TRBV5-4 to TRBJ2-5; 7 nucleotides match TRBD2. CDR1 and CDR2 from the germline V gene are SGHNT and YYREEE (reference sequence). The trim removed 0 bases at V and 4 bases at J, leaving 15 bases unmatched. The CDR3 runs 18 residues. This chain's CDR3 is CASSLAKSGGRDGETQYF. The DNA of the CDR3 is TGTGCCAGCAGCTTGGCTAAGTCGGGGGGTAGGGACGGAGAGACCCAGTACTTC.

This clone was found once. CDR3 DNA: TGTGCCAGCACATCGGGCTATGGCTACACCTTC. It codes for CASTSGYGYTF. The chain employs TRBV6-5 and TRBJ1-2; D unresolved. Germline V lookup: CDR1 MNHEY, CDR2 SVGAGI. Trimming took off 7 bases at V and 4 bases at J, with 7 bases between the two ends. The CDR3 is 11 residues long.

The rearrangement links TRBV5-1 to TRBJ2-2, with 7 bases that match TRBD2. Germline V gene lookup returns CDR1 SGHRS and CDR2 YFSETQ. Trimming at V came to 0 bases and at J to 3 bases, leaving 5 bases not matched to a gene. The CDR3 is 16 residues long. Here the CDR3 reads CASSLGASGHTGELFF. The DNA for the CDR3 is TGCGCCAGCAGCTTGGGGGCTAGCGGCCACACCGGGGAGCTGTTTTTT. The variable domain in full, with the rest retrieved from reference TRBV5-1 and TRBJ2-2, is KAGVTQTPRYLIKTRGQQVTLSCSPISGHRSVSWYQQTPGQGLQFLFEYFSETQRNKGNFPGRFSGRQFSNSRSEMNVSTLELGDSALYLCASSLGASGHTGELFFGEGSRLTVL.

The chain combines TRBV6-1 with TRBJ2-5, with TRBD1 matching over 8 bases. The germline gives CDR1 MNHNS, CDR2 SASEGT. This CDR3 has 13 amino acids. J lost 2 bases, V lost 8 bases, and 4 bases had no gene match. The CDR3 loop reads CASGQGGQETQYF. The CDR3 DNA reads TGTGCCAGCGGACAGGGAGGACAAGAGACCCAGTACTTC.

The V call is TRBV7-6, the J call TRBJ2-2; 8 bases are a match to TRBD1. The CDR3 extends over 16 amino acids. The germline V gene encodes CDR1 SGHVS and CDR2 FNYEAQ. V lost 3 bases to trimming and J lost 5 bases; unmatched junction nucleotides: 8. This CDR3 is CASSFHPGTGTGELFF. In DNA, the CDR3 is TGTGCCAGCAGCTTCCATCCCGGGACAGGAACCGGGGAGCTGTTTTTT.

This clone has only a few counts. The V call is TRBV19, the J call TRBJ1-4; tentatively, D is TRBD1 (5 bases). Germline V lookup: CDR1 LNHDA, CDR2 SQIVND (reference sequence). This CDR3 spans 18 amino acids. The V end lost 0 bases, the J end lost 0 bases, and 14 bases lay between the germline ends. The CDR3 spells CASSIDPPPGATNEKLFF. In DNA form, the CDR3 reads TGTGCCAGTAGTATAGACCCCCCCCCGGGGGCAACTAATGAAAAACTGTTTTTT.

V gene TRBV2 combines with J gene TRBJ2-2, with 13 nucleotides matching TRBD2. Germline trimming cut 6 bases from V and 4 bases from J; bases unmatched to any gene: 14. This CDR3 is 19 amino acids long. Germline values: CDR1 SNHLY, CDR2 FYNNEI. In DNA form, the CDR3 reads TGTGCCAGCAGCCGCACCGGACTAGCGGGGGCCTCAGGCACCGGGGAGCTGTTTTTT. Translating gives CASSRTGLAGASGTGELFF. Full variable domain (remainder filled in from reference TRBV2 and TRBJ2-2): EPEVTQTPSHQVTQMGQEVILRCVPISNHLYFYWYRQILGQKVEFLVSFYNNEISEKSEIFDDQFSVERPDGSNFTLKIRSTKLEDSAMYFCASSRTGLAGASGTGELFFGEGSRLTVL.

There are a few counts of this clone. V is TRBV9 and J is TRBJ2-1; no definite D call. The ends were cut back, 2 bases at V and 4 bases at J, with 4 bases in the middle. The CDR3 covers 12 residues. Per germline, CDR1 SGDLS and CDR2 YYNGEE. The CDR3 DNA reads TGTGCCAGCAGCGTCGGTTACAATGAGCAGTTCTTC. This codes for CASSVGYNEQFF.

The rearrangement uses TRBV12-5 and TRBJ2-2, with 8 nucleotides matching TRBD2. The ends lost 7 bases at V and 6 bases at J; junction bases unmatched: 7. This CDR3 is 14 amino acids long. Per germline, CDR1 LGHNT and CDR2 FRNRAP. The CDR3 loop is CASALSGGAGELFF. The CDR3 nucleotides are TGTGCTAGTGCCCTATCGGGGGGGGCCGGGGAGCTGTTTTTT.

The genes are TRBV6-5 and TRBJ2-2; unclear D gene. The germline V gene encodes CDR1 MNHEY and CDR2 SVGAGI. Between the trimmed V and J ends, which lost 6 bases and 8 bases, there was a span of 13 bases. The CDR3 runs 13 residues. The CDR3 is CASSLIATGELFF. The CDR3 DNA reads TGTGCCAGCAGCCTGATTGCGACAGGGGAGCTGTTTTTT.